The sample holds a few counts of the clone carrying this T cell receptor beta chain. The antigen is unknown. The CDR3 length is 16 residues. V gave up 0 bases and J gave up 4 bases; unmatched junction bases: 6. Germline loops: CDR1 SGHRS, CDR2 YFSETQ. These data belong to a study of CD8 T cells in ankylosing spondylitis. General study points: For ankylosing spondylitis blood, a TCR beta motif of seven to nine highly homologous variants appeared characteristic.

MiXCR, applied by TCRdb to the 5' RACE reads, yields one record per CDR3 protein. The table records hundreds of thousands of distinct CDR3 sequences, about 25% of them present only once. Source material: blood, either unsorted or a sorted T cell fraction (not recorded which). The chain employs TRBV5-1 and TRBJ2-3, with 9 bases aligning to TRBD2. This sequence was found in a male donor with ankylosing spondylitis. CDR3 sequence (DNA): TGCGCCAGCAGCTTGGGGCCTAGCGGGGTGTCAGATACGCAGTATTTT. Translation gives CASSLGPSGVSDTQYF.